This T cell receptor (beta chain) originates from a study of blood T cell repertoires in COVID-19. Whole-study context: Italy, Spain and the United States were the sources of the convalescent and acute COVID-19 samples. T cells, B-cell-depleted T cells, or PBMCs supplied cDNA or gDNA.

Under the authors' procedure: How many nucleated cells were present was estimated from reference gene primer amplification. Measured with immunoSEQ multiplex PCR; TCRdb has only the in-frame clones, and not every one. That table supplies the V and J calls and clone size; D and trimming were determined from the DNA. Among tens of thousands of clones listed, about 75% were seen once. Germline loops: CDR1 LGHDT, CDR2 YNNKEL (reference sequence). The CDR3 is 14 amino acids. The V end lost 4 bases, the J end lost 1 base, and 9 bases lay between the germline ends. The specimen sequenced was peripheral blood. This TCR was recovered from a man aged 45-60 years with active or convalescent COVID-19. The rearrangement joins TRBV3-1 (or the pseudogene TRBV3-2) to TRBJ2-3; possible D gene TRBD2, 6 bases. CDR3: CASSPRGGTDTQYF. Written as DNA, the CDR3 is TGTGCCAGCAGCCCGCGGGGCGGCACAGATACGCAGTATTTT.